This TCR beta chain was obtained from a study of read filtering for tumor transcriptome and immune sequencing. This clonotype is categorized as medium-sized. Looked up from germline, CDR1 is SGDLS and CDR2 is YYNGEE. J gave up 3 bases and V 3 bases, and 4 bases lay outside the gene matches. The CDR3 is made up of 15 amino acids. The library was built from about 400 ng RNA with molecular barcoded adaptors for alpha/delta and beta/gamma chains. Via MiXCR, TCRdb re-called the reads, giving one row per CDR3 protein. The profile shows 35,000 to 45,000 distinct CDR3 sequences, roughly an eighth of them singletons.

J is TRBJ2-1 and V is TRBV9; 9 bases agree with TRBD2. The clonotype comes from a donor aged 40 or over with multiple myeloma. Sequencing was carried out using a population of CD138-negative cells sorted from bone marrow. DNA for the CDR3: TGTGCCAGCAGCGCAGGACTAGCGAACTACAATGAGCAGTTCTTC. Its protein product is CASSAGLANYNEQFF.